Sequencing of this T cell receptor (beta chain) was carried out in a study of graft-versus-host responses after intestinal transplantation. Study at large: Transplants were multivisceral, liver-intestinal, or isolated intestinal.

Study-level findings and limits: GvH clones were identified in recipient marrow, with some first appearing in ileum or blood. There was an association between peak levels of circulating GvH clones and early post-transplant HvG declines.

V lost 5 bases, J lost 1 base, and 8 bases lay in between. This CDR3 is 14 amino acids long. CDR1 is SGHVS, CDR2 FNYEAQ, per germline. Notes on this clone: The antigen remains unidentified.

Measured with immunoSEQ multiplex PCR; TCRdb has only the in-frame clones, and not every one. The sample lists under 25,000 clones; roughly four fifths were seen once. This clonotype was sampled from a human donor who was the organ donor for an intestinal transplant. The J gene is TRBJ2-2, the V gene TRBV7-6, with D maybe TRBD1 (6 bases). The specimen was unstimulated CD8+ T cells sorted from spleen or lymph node cells, collected before transplant. CDR3 sequence reads: CASSEDRNTGELFF. The CDR3 DNA reads TGTGCCAGCAGCGAGGACAGGAACACCGGGGAGCTGTTTTTT.